The 13 T cell receptor beta chains presented below share a single source sample, sequenced in a study of T cell responses to AZD1222 COVID-19 vaccine (dated by TCRdb to the early 2020s). The time point tag for this specimen amounts to: baseline before first vaccination. The protocol used for the library was the immunoSEQ multiplex PCR assay. TCRdb carries this immuneACCESS record with in-frame sequences only. Its versions omit some clonotypes, under half of them owing to an unresolved V gene in the studies checked, with the rest unexplained. The sample records around 78,000 clones, around nine tenths of which are singletons. The ten largest clonotypes hold around 24% of the sample. The sample here was peripheral blood, taken on day 0 of AZD1222 vaccination. The receptors here all came from an adult in good health.

This clone was seen just once. V gene TRBV7-6 combines with J gene TRBJ2-1, with 7 bases matching TRBD2. V lost 2 bases to trimming and J lost 8 bases; unmatched junction nucleotides: 6. This CDR3 is 14 amino acids long. Germline assignment: CDR1 SGHVS and CDR2 FNYEAQ. CDR3 nucleotide sequence: TGTGCCAGCAGCTTAAGGGGAGGGTATTATGAGCAGTTCTTC. This gives the protein CASSLRGGYYEQFF.

The chain has TRBV7-8 and TRBJ1-5; D remains unclear. Trimming cost V 5 bases and J 7 bases, with 12 bases left between them. This CDR3 is 13 amino acids long. Germline values: CDR1 SGHVS, CDR2 FQNEAQ. The CDR3 is CASSATQIQPQHF. CDR3 in DNA: TGTGCCAGCAGCGCCACACAAATCCAGCCCCAGCATTTT.

The chain has TRBV5-4 and TRBJ1-1, with 10 bases lining up with TRBD1. V was pared by 4 bases and J by 4 bases, with 4 bases of the junction left unmatched. The germline CDR1 and CDR2 sequences are SGHNT and YYREEE (reference sequence). This CDR3 is 14 amino acids long. This chain's CDR3 is CASSTRTGGTEAFF. DNA of the CDR3: TGTGCCAGCAGCACCCGGACAGGGGGCACTGAAGCTTTCTTT.

The chain employs TRBV30 and TRBJ2-7; the D is unclear. The V gene lost 3 bases and the J gene lost 8 bases, with 17 bases spanning the gap. Germline-derived CDR1 and CDR2 are GTSNPN and SVGIG (reference sequence). The length of the CDR3 is 13 residues. This CDR3 is CAWRDLKATQQYF. CDR3 DNA: TGTGCCTGGAGGGACCTTAAGGCTACCCAGCAGTACTTC.

The chain employs TRBV3-1 (or the pseudogene TRBV3-2) and TRBJ2-5; D is undetermined. This CDR3 region has 12 residues. V was cut by 0 bases and J by 13 bases, with 12 bases left in between. Per the germline V gene, CDR1 is LGHDT and CDR2 is YNNKEL (reference sequence). As DNA, the CDR3 is TGTGCCAGCAGCCAAGATTTTAGACAACCGTACTTC. Translation: CASSQDFRQPYF.

The V and J genes are TRBV29-1 and TRBJ1-1; 11 bases agree with TRBD1. Germline V gene lookup returns CDR1 SQVTM and CDR2 ANQGSEA. Trimming at V came to 7 bases and at J to 1 base, leaving 2 bases not matched to a gene. The CDR3 runs to 13 residues. The CDR3 loop is CSAGTGGNTEAFF. The CDR3 DNA is TGCAGCGCTGGGACAGGGGGGAACACTGAAGCTTTCTTT.

This clone was picked up a small number of times. This rearrangement joins TRBV6-4 to TRBJ2-3; 9 bases are shared with TRBD2. The CDR3 has 16 residues. Germline V gives CDR1 MRHNA, CDR2 SNTAGT. J lost 5 bases, V lost 0 bases, and 6 bases had no gene match. This chain's CDR3 is CASSDSSSGGVDTQYF. In DNA form, the CDR3 reads TGTGCCAGCAGTGACTCGAGTAGCGGGGGCGTAGATACGCAGTATTTT.

In its sample, this clone was seen once. The genes are TRBV30 and TRBJ1-2; 9 bases line up with TRBD1. The CDR3 extends over 17 amino acids. Germline V gives CDR1 GTSNPN, CDR2 SVGIG (reference sequence). J lost 0 bases, V lost 0 bases, and 8 bases had no gene match. This CDR3 is CAWSVLLGQGSNYGYTF. CDR3 sequence (DNA): TGTGCCTGGAGTGTTTTGTTGGGACAGGGATCTAACTATGGCTACACCTTC.

V and J are TRBV27 and TRBJ2-5; tentative D call: TRBD1 (6 bases). V was trimmed by 5 bases and J by 1 base, leaving 8 bases between them. The V gene's germline CDR1 is MNHEY and CDR2 SMNVEV (reference sequence). The CDR3 spans 13 residues. The CDR3 DNA is TGTGCCAGCAGTATACAGGGCCAAGAGACCCAGTACTTC. This translates into CASSIQGQETQYF.

This clone was seen once. The chain combines TRBV29-1 with TRBJ2-5, with 11 bases matching TRBD1. Trimming took 6 bases from V and 4 from J; bases not matched to a gene: 16. The CDR3 contains 17 residues. Germline CDR1 and CDR2: SQVTM and ANQGSEA. This chain's CDR3 is CSVDNRWGQGDPETQYF. The CDR3 DNA reads TGCAGCGTCGACAATCGTTGGGGACAGGGGGACCCAGAGACCCAGTACTTC. The whole variable domain, filled in from reference TRBV29-1 and TRBJ2-5, reads SAVISQKPSRDICQRGTSLTIQCQVDSQVTMMFWYRQQPGQSLTLIATANQGSEATYESGFVIDKFPISRPNLTFSTLTVSNMSPEDSSIYLCSVDNRWGQGDPETQYFGPGTRLLVL.

V gene TRBV3-1 (or the pseudogene TRBV3-2) combines with J gene TRBJ1-2; D gene ambiguous. Germline V gene sequence: CDR1 LGHDT, CDR2 YNNKEL (reference sequence). The CDR3 spans 13 residues. V was pared by 6 bases and J by 5 bases, with 13 bases between. The CDR3 region has the DNA TGTGCCAGCAGAGGATCACTTCTATATGGCTACACCTTC. Protein product: CASRGSLLYGYTF.

This clone showed up just once. V gene TRBV28 combines with J gene TRBJ1-1; unclear D gene. The CDR3 is 14 residues long. Trimming took off 1 base at V and 1 base at J, with 7 bases between the two ends. Germline V gene data show CDR1 as MDHEN and CDR2 as SYDVKM. CDR3 in amino acids: CASSLLRTNTEAFF. Here the CDR3 DNA reads TGTGCCAGCAGTTTATTGCGGACGAACACTGAAGCTTTCTTT.

DNA of the CDR3: TGTGCCAGCAGCTCGACATTCCAAGAGACCCAGTACTTC. Encoded protein: CASSSTFQETQYF. The gene calls are TRBV5-6 and TRBJ2-5; D remains unclear. The germline gives CDR1 SGHDT, CDR2 YYEEEE. V shed 3 bases and J shed 1 base, with 7 bases lying between them. The CDR3 consists of 13 residues.